This T cell receptor beta chain appears in the sequencing data of a study of blood T cells in healthy people across ages. Then a second PCR, running roughly 7 to 12 cycles, was carried out with a sample-barcoded 5' primer and a J-beta primer mix. TCRdb re-analysed the 5' RACE reads in MiXCR, keeping a single row per CDR3 protein. The sample has about 760,000 distinct CDR3 sequences; 45% to 70% are singletons. The CDR3 is 14 amino acids. Germline V lookup: CDR1 LGHDT, CDR2 YNNKEL (reference sequence). Between the trimmed V and J ends, which lost 0 bases and 8 bases, there was a span of 13 bases. The source of this sequence is a man aged 35 to 55 in good health. The rearrangement links TRBV3-1 to TRBJ1-2, with D perhaps matching TRBD1 (6 bases). Sequencing was carried out using blood. CDR3 residues: CASSQETGPYGYTF. The DNA of the CDR3 is TGTGCCAGCAGCCAAGAAACAGGGCCTTACGGCTACACCTTC.